This T cell receptor beta chain was recorded in a study of early T cells in non-severe SARS-CoV-2 infection. Study at large: Bulk RNA from unsorted whole blood was sequenced; chains were unpaired.

Overall study findings and caveats: CD4 and private specificities were missed by VDJdb matching, which favored anti-spike CD8 responses.

This clonotype occurred a few times. Its antigen is unknown. Unique molecular identifiers tagged individual cDNA molecules. MiXCR, run by TCRdb on the 5' RACE reads, gives a single entry per CDR3 protein. The data contain 85,000 to 95,000 distinct CDR3 sequences, approximately 17% of them singletons. Trimming left V 4 bases short and J 5 bases short, with 12 bases between. Germline V gene sequence: CDR1 KGHSH, CDR2 LQKENI. This CDR3 comprises 14 residues. Sample: whole blood, taken at baseline. The sequence was collected from an adult who was a healthcare worker with PCR-confirmed SARS-CoV-2 infection or an uninfected control (not recorded which). The chain carries TRBV18 and TRBJ2-1, with D perhaps matching TRBD2 (5 bases). CDR3 protein: CASSQMGRNNEQFF. CDR3 DNA: TGTGCCAGCTCACAAATGGGGAGAAACAATGAGCAGTTCTTC. The variable domain in full, with the rest retrieved from reference TRBV18 and TRBJ2-1, is NAGVMQNPRHLVRRRGQEARLRCSPMKGHSHVYWYRQLPEEGLKFMVYLQKENIIDESGMPKERFSAEFPKEGPSILRIQQVVRGDSAAYFCASSQMGRNNEQFFGPGTRLTVL.